This T cell receptor beta chain was found in a study of regulatory T cells in long-lasting Graves disease. The study's findings and limits: There was favoring of TRBV28, TRBJ1-2 and TRBJ2-5 in persistent disease. Relative to new patients (roughly 900), persistent patients exhibited greater sharing of public clonotypes (about 3,000).

The V end was cut by 4 bases, the J end by 8 bases, with 11 bases between. CDR1 is KGHDR, CDR2 SFDVKD, per germline. The length of the CDR3 is 13 residues. Described time point: newly diagnosed GD, antithyroid drugs for less than 3 months. RNA extracted from PBMCs served as the sequencing template. There are a few counts of this clonotype. Its antigen is still unknown. Libraries of TCR beta came from iRepertoire HTBI primers plus Arm-PCR of CDR3 regions. Each CDR3 protein gets one entry after TCRdb re-called the multiplex PCR reads with MiXCR. The sample includes under 250,000 distinct CDR3 sequences, 20% to 25% of them seen just once.

The source of this sequence is a female donor with Graves disease. This chain uses TRBV24-1 with TRBJ2-4; D is unclear. This specimen was peripheral blood mononuclear cells (PBMCs), taken at new diagnosis, from a patient treated with antithyroid drugs. This CDR3 reads CATSEAGNDIQYF. The CDR3 DNA reads as TGTGCCACCAGTGAGGCTGGGAATGACATTCAGTACTTC.